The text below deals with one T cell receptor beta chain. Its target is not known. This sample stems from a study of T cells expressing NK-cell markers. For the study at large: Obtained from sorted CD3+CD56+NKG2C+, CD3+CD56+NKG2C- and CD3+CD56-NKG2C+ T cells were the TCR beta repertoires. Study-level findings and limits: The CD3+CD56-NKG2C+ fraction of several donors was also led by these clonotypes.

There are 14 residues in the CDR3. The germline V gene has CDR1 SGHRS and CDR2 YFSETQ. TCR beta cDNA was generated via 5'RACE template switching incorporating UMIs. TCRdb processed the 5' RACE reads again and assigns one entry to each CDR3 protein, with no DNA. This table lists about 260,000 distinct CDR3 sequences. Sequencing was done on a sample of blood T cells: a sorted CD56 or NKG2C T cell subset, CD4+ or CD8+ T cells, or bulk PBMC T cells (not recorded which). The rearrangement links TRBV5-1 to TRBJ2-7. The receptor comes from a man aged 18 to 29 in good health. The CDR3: CASSLASRFYEQYF.